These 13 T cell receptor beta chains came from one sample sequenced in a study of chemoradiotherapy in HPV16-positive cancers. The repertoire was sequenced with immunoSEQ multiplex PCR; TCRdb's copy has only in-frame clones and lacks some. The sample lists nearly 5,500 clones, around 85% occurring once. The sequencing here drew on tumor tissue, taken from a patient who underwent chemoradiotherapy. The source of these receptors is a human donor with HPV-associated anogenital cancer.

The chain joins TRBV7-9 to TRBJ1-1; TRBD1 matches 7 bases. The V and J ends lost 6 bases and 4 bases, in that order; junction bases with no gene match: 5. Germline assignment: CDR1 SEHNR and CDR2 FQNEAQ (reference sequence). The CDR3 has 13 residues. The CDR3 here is CASSDTGVTEAFF. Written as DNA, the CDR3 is TGTGCCAGCAGTGATACAGGGGTCACTGAAGCTTTCTTT.

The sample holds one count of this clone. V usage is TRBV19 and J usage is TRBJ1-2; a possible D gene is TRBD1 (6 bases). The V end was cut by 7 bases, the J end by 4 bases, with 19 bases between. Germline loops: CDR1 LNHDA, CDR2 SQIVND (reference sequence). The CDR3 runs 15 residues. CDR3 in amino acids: CASKQYVSTGYGYTF. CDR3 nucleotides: TGTGCCAGTAAGCAGTACGTTTCGACAGGCTATGGCTACACCTTC. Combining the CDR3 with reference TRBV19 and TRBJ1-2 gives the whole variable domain DGGITQSPKYLFRKEGQNVTLSCEQNLNHDAMYWYRQDPGQGLRLIYYSQIVNDFQKGDIAEGYSVSREKKESFPLTVTSAQKNPTAFYLCASKQYVSTGYGYTFGSGTRLTVV.

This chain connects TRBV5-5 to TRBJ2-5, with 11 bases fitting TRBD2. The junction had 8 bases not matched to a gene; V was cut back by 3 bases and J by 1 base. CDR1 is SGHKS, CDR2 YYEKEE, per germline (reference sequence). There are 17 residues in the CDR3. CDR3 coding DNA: TGTGCCAGCAGCTCCACGCCGGGACTAGCGGCCCAAGAGACCCAGTACTTC. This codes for CASSSTPGLAAQETQYF. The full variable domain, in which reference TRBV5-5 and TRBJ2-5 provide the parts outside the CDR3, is DAGVTQSPTHLIKTRGQQVTLRCSPISGHKSVSWYQQVLGQGPQFIFQYYEKEERGRGNFPDRFSARQFPNYSSELNVNALLLGDSALYLCASSSTPGLAAQETQYFGPGTRLLVL.

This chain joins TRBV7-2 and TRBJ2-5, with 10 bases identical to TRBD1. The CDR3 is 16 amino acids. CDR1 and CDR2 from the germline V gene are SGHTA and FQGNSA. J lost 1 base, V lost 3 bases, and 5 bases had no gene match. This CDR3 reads CASSFWTGGSQETQYF. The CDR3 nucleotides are TGTGCCAGCAGCTTCTGGACAGGGGGGTCCCAAGAGACCCAGTACTTC.

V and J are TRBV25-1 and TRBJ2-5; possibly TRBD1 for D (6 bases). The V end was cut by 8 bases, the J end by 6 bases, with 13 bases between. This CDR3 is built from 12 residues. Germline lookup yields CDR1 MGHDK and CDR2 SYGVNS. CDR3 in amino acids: CASSTGMKTQYF. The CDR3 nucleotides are TGTGCCAGCTCCACAGGGATGAAGACCCAGTACTTC.

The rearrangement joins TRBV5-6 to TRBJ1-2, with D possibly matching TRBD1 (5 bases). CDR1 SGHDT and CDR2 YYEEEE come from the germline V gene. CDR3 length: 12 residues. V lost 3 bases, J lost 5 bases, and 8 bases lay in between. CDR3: CASSSTAYGYTF. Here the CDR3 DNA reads TGTGCCAGCAGCTCGACAGCGTATGGCTACACCTTC.

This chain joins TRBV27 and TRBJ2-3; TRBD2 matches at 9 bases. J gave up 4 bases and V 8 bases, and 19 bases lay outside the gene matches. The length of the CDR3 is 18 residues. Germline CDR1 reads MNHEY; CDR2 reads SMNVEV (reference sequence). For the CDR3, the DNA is TGTGCCAGCTCAAATCGCGTGAGGGGCGGGGGGGCGGCAGATACGCAGTATTTT. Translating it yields CASSNRVRGGGAADTQYF.

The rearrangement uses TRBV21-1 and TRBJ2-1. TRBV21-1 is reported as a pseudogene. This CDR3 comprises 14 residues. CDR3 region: CASSRTVSYNEQFF. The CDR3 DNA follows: TGTGCCAGCAGCAGGACGGTCTCCTACAATGAGCAGTTCTTC.

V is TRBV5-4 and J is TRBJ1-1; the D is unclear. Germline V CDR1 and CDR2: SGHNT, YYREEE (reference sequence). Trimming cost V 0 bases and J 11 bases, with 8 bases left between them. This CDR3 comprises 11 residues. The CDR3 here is CASSLEGRAFF. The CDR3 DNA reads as TGTGCCAGCAGCTTGGAAGGGAGGGCTTTCTTT.

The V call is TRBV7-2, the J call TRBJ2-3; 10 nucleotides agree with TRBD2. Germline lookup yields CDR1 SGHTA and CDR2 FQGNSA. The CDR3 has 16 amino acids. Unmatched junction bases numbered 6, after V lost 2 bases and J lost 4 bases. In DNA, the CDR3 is TGTGCCAGCAGCTTACAAGCGGGGGGGCAGGCAGATACGCAGTATTTT. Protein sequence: CASSLQAGGQADTQYF.

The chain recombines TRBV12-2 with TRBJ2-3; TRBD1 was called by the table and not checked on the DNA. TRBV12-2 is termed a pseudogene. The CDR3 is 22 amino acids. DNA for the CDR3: TGTGCAAGTCGCTTAGTCCCCCCCCACAGGGGCTGCTTTCCTCCTTGCACAGATACGCAGTATTTT. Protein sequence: CASRLVPPHRGCFPPCTDTQYF.

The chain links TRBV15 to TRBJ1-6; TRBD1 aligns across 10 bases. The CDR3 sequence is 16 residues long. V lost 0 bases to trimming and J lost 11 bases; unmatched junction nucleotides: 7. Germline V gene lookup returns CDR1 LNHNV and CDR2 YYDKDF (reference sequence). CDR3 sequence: CATSRESGTGVTPLHF. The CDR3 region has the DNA TGTGCCACCAGCAGAGAATCAGGGACAGGGGTTACACCCCTCCACTTT.

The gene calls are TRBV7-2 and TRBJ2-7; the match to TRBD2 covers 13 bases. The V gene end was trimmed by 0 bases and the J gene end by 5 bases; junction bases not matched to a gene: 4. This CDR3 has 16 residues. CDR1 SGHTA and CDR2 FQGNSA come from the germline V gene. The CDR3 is CASSLATSGGQNEQYF. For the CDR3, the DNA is TGTGCCAGCAGCTTAGCGACTAGCGGGGGGCAGAACGAGCAGTACTTC.